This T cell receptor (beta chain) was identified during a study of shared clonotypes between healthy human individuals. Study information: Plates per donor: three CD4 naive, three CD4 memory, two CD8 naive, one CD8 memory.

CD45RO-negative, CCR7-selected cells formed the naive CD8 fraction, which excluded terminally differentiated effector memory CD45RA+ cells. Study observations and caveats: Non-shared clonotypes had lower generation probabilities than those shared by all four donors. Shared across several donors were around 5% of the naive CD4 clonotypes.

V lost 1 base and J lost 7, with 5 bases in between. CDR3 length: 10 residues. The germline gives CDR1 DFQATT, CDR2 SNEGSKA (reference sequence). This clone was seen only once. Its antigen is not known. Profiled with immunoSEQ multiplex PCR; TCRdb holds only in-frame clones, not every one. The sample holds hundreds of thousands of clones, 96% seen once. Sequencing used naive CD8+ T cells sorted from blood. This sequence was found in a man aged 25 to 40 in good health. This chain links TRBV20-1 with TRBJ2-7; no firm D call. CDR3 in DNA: TGCAGTGCTAGAGTGGGGGAGCAGTACTTC. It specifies CSARVGEQYF.